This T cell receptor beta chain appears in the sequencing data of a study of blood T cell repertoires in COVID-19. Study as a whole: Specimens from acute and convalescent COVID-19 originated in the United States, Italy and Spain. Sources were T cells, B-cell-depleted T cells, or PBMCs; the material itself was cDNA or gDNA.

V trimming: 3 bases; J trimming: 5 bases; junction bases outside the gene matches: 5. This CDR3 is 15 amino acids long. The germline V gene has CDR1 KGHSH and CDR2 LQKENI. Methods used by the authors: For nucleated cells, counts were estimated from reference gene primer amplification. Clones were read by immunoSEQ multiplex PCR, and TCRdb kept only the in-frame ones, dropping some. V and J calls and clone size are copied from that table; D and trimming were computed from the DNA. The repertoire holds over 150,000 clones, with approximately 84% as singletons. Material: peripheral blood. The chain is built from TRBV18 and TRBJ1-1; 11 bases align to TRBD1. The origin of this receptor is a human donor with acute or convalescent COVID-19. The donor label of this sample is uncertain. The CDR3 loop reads CASSPWTGGETEAFF. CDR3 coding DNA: TGTGCCAGCTCACCCTGGACAGGGGGCGAAACTGAAGCTTTCTTT.